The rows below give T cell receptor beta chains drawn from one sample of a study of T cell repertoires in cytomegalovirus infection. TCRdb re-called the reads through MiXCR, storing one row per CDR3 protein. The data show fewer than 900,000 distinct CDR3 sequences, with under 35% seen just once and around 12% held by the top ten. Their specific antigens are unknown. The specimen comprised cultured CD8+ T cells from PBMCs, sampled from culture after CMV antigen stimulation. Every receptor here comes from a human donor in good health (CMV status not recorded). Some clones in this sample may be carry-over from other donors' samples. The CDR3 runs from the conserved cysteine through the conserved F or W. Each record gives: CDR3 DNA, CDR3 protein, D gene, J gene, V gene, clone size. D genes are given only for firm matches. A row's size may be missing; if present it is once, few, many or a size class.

DNA: TGTGCCAGCAGCTCGACTAGCGGGGGTTTACAAGAGACCCAGTACTTC; CDR3: CASSSTSGGLQETQYF; D: TRBD2; J: TRBJ2-5; V: TRBV3-1; size: NA
DNA: TGTGCCAGCAGCTTACCCGCACTAAGTGGAAACACCATATATTTT; CDR3: CASSLPALSGNTIYF; D: NA; J: TRBJ1-3; V: TRBV7-8; size: NA
DNA: TGTGCCAGCAGTTTATACCCAGGTCCCTACGAGCAGTACTTC; CDR3: CASSLYPGPYEQYF; D: NA; J: TRBJ2-7; V: TRBV27; size: NA
DNA: TGTGCCAGCAGCGTAGTGTGGAATGAGCAGTTCTTC; CDR3: CASSVVWNEQFF; D: NA; J: TRBJ2-1; V: TRBV9; size: once
DNA: TGTGCCAGCAGGGTAAGGACAGGGGCCGACAATGAGCAGTTCTTC; CDR3: CASRVRTGADNEQFF; D: TRBD1; J: TRBJ2-1; V: TRBV28; size: NA
DNA: TGTGCCAGCAGTCCCCACAGGGGGCGGTGGACTGAAGCTTTCTTT; CDR3: CASSPHRGRWTEAFF; D: TRBD1; J: TRBJ1-1; V: TRBV12-3/TRBV12-4; size: once
DNA: TGTGCCAGCAGCCCGAATTACCTCCCTTTGAACACTGAAGCTTTCTTT; CDR3: CASSPNYLPLNTEAFF; D: NA; J: TRBJ1-1; V: TRBV7-9; size: NA
DNA: TGTGCCAGCAGCTTATTTGGGGACAGCAGCAATCAGCCCCAGCATTTT; CDR3: CASSLFGDSSNQPQHF; D: TRBD1; J: TRBJ1-5; V: TRBV7-2; size: NA
DNA: TGTGCCAGTAGGGCTGACAGTACTGAAGCTTTCTTT; CDR3: CASRADSTEAFF; D: NA; J: TRBJ1-1; V: TRBV19; size: few
DNA: TGTGCCACCAGCAGAGATGCGGACACTGAAGCTTTCTTT; CDR3: CATSRDADTEAFF; D: NA; J: TRBJ1-1; V: TRBV15; size: NA
DNA: TGTGCCAGCAGTTACTCGGGACAGGGAGAAAACACCATGTATTTT; CDR3: CASSYSGQGENTMYF; D: TRBD1; J: TRBJ1-3; V: TRBV6-6; size: NA
DNA: TGCGCCAGCAGCCCGACAGGGGAAGAGCTGTTTTTT; CDR3: CASSPTGEELFF; D: TRBD1; J: TRBJ2-2; V: TRBV4-1; size: NA
DNA: TGTGCCAGCAGCCCCAGGCGTGGCGGGACCTACTACGAGCAGTACTTC; CDR3: CASSPRRGGTYYEQYF; D: NA; J: TRBJ2-7; V: TRBV7-6; size: few
DNA: TGTGCCAGCAGCCCCCCGGGTTTACCTGAAGCTTTCTTT; CDR3: CASSPPGLPEAFF; D: NA; J: TRBJ1-1; V: TRBV7-9; size: few
DNA: TGCGCCAGCAGCCAAGTCCCGTCAGGGGGGGACACAGATACGCAGTATTTT; CDR3: CASSQVPSGGDTDTQYF; D: NA; J: TRBJ2-3; V: TRBV4-1; size: NA
DNA: TGTGCCAGCAGTGATGATGGGTCCACCTACAATGAGCAGTTCTTC; CDR3: CASSDDGSTYNEQFF; D: NA; J: TRBJ2-1; V: TRBV27; size: few
DNA: TGCAGCGTTGAAGGCAGCGGTATGGAAGGCTACACCTTC; CDR3: CSVEGSGMEGYTF; D: NA; J: TRBJ1-2; V: TRBV29-1; size: NA
DNA: TGTGCCAGCAGGGACCCGGGAAAGTCTGGAAACACCATATATTTT; CDR3: CASRDPGKSGNTIYF; D: NA; J: TRBJ1-3; V: TRBV12-3/TRBV12-4; size: few
DNA: TGTGCCAGGGGTGAAGCGAACACCGGGGAGCTGTTTTTT; CDR3: CARGEANTGELFF; D: NA; J: TRBJ2-2; V: TRBV2; size: few
DNA: TGTGCCAGCAGCTTTCCGATGAACACTGAAGCTTTCTTT; CDR3: CASSFPMNTEAFF; D: NA; J: TRBJ1-1; V: TRBV7-9; size: many
DNA: TGCAGTGCTATCAGGGGGTATGGCTACACCTTC; CDR3: CSAIRGYGYTF; D: TRBD1; J: TRBJ1-2; V: TRBV20-1; size: few
DNA: TGTGCCAGCAGCTGGGGACGGAGCTATGGCTACACCTTC; CDR3: CASSWGRSYGYTF; D: NA; J: TRBJ1-2; V: TRBV7-2; size: NA
DNA: TGTGCCAGCAGTGCGTCCGGGACACCGTCCTACGAGCAGTACTTC; CDR3: CASSASGTPSYEQYF; D: NA; J: TRBJ2-7; V: TRBV6-5; size: NA
DNA: TGTGCCAGCAGTGAAACCGACCCGAACACTGAAGCTTTCTTT; CDR3: CASSETDPNTEAFF; D: NA; J: TRBJ1-1; V: TRBV2; size: NA
DNA: TGTGCCAGCAGCCCCAATTTACACGAGCAGTACTTC; CDR3: CASSPNLHEQYF; D: NA; J: TRBJ2-7; V: TRBV12-3/TRBV12-4; size: few
DNA: TGTGCCAGCAGTTACTTACTCCCTAGGAGCTCTGGAAACACCATATATTTT; CDR3: CASSYLLPRSSGNTIYF; D: NA; J: TRBJ1-3; V: TRBV6-6; size: NA
DNA: TGCAGCGTTGAGAACGGGGGGGTGAATGAGCAGTTCTTC; CDR3: CSVENGGVNEQFF; D: TRBD2; J: TRBJ2-1; V: TRBV29-1; size: NA
DNA: TGTGCCAGCAGTTCCAACGACAGGGGGCGAGCAGATACGCAGTATTTT; CDR3: CASSSNDRGRADTQYF; D: TRBD1; J: TRBJ2-3; V: TRBV27; size: NA
DNA: TGTGCCAGCAGGTTAAACGTACGCTCCTACAATGAGCAGTTCTTC; CDR3: CASRLNVRSYNEQFF; D: NA; J: TRBJ2-1; V: TRBV27; size: NA
DNA: TGTGCCAGCAGTGAAGCGACTAGCGGGGATAGCACAGATACGCAGTATTTT; CDR3: CASSEATSGDSTDTQYF; D: TRBD2; J: TRBJ2-3; V: TRBV25-1; size: NA
DNA: TGTGCCAGCAGTAAAGTAGGTCAGGGTTGGTACAATGAGCAGTTCTTC; CDR3: CASSKVGQGWYNEQFF; D: NA; J: TRBJ2-1; V: TRBV25-1; size: NA
DNA: TGTGCCAGCAGTTACTCGAGCGTAAGTGGCGCAGATACGCAGTATTTT; CDR3: CASSYSSVSGADTQYF; D: NA; J: TRBJ2-3; V: TRBV6-5; size: few
DNA: TGTGCCAGCAGTTTTCTAGCGGGGGAACAAGAGACCCAGTACTTC; CDR3: CASSFLAGEQETQYF; D: TRBD2; J: TRBJ2-5; V: TRBV12-3/TRBV12-4; size: NA
DNA: TGTGCCAGCAGTTATTACAACACGGGGGGCGCAGATACGCAGTATTTT; CDR3: CASSYYNTGGADTQYF; D: NA; J: TRBJ2-3; V: TRBV6-5; size: few
DNA: TGTGCCAGCAGCTTAGAGATACTGCATACGCAGTATTTT; CDR3: CASSLEILHTQYF; D: NA; J: TRBJ2-3; V: TRBV7-6; size: many
DNA: TGTGCCAGCAGCTCCCCTATCCCTGCGGCAACTGAAGCTTTCTTT; CDR3: CASSSPIPAATEAFF; D: NA; J: TRBJ1-1; V: TRBV7-8; size: NA
DNA: TGTGCCACCAGCAGATCACTAGCGGGGGGGCGAGAGCAGTATTTT; CDR3: CATSRSLAGGREQYF; D: TRBD2; J: TRBJ2-3; V: TRBV15; size: NA
DNA: TGTGCCACCAGCAGATCGACTAGCGGGGGGGCAACTGAGGACAATGAGCAGTTCTTC; CDR3: CATSRSTSGGATEDNEQFF; D: TRBD2; J: TRBJ2-1; V: TRBV15; size: few
DNA: TGCAGTGCTAGAGATCCCCTCCAACGGGGTCTTAATGAAAAACTGTTTTTT; CDR3: CSARDPLQRGLNEKLFF; D: NA; J: TRBJ1-4; V: TRBV20-1; size: few
DNA: TGCGCCAGCAGCCAAGGAGGTTTCAACACTGAAGCTTTCTTT; CDR3: CASSQGGFNTEAFF; D: NA; J: TRBJ1-1; V: TRBV4-1; size: NA
DNA: TGCGCCAGCAGCCAAGATGTGAGGGATAGCAATCAGCCCCAGCATTTT; CDR3: CASSQDVRDSNQPQHF; D: NA; J: TRBJ1-5; V: TRBV4-1; size: few
DNA: TGTGCCAGCTGGGGGACAGATTATTCACCCCTCCACTTT; CDR3: CASWGTDYSPLHF; D: TRBD1; J: TRBJ1-6; V: TRBV2; size: NA
DNA: TGTGCCAGCAGCTCAAGCGGGGGGGCCTACCATGAGCAGTTCTTC; CDR3: CASSSSGGAYHEQFF; D: TRBD2; J: TRBJ2-1; V: TRBV5-4; size: few
DNA: TGTGCCAGCAGTGAAGGGGCAGGGGGTCGAGAGACCCAGTACTTC; CDR3: CASSEGAGGRETQYF; D: TRBD1; J: TRBJ2-5; V: TRBV2; size: few
DNA: TGCGCCAGCAGCCAAGCTCCTACCGGATCACCCCTCCACTTT; CDR3: CASSQAPTGSPLHF; D: NA; J: TRBJ1-6; V: TRBV4-1; size: NA
DNA: TGTGCCAGCAGCTTACAGGGACACATTCAGTACTTC; CDR3: CASSLQGHIQYF; D: NA; J: TRBJ2-4; V: TRBV7-8; size: few
DNA: TGTGCCAGCAGTTTAATGGGGGGCTACGAGCAGTACTTC; CDR3: CASSLMGGYEQYF; D: NA; J: TRBJ2-7; V: TRBV12-3/TRBV12-4; size: many
DNA: TGTGCCAGCAGTTTATCCAGTCGTTGGGAGACCCAGTACTTC; CDR3: CASSLSSRWETQYF; D: NA; J: TRBJ2-5; V: TRBV27; size: NA
DNA: TGCGCCAGCAGCCTCCGAGCAGGGGGGATCACTGAAGCTTTCTTT; CDR3: CASSLRAGGITEAFF; D: TRBD1; J: TRBJ1-1; V: TRBV10-1; size: NA
DNA: TGTGCCACCAGTGATACGGGACTAGCGGGGCGGAGAGCAGATACGCAGTATTTT; CDR3: CATSDTGLAGRRADTQYF; D: TRBD2; J: TRBJ2-3; V: TRBV24-1; size: NA
DNA: TGTGCAACCACGGGACAGGGGAATTCACCCCTCCACTTT; CDR3: CATTGQGNSPLHF; D: TRBD1; J: TRBJ1-6; V: TRBV27; size: many
DNA: TGTGCCACCAGCAGGGACAGGGGATCCATTTTAGGCTACACCTTC; CDR3: CATSRDRGSILGYTF; D: TRBD1; J: TRBJ1-2; V: TRBV15; size: NA
DNA: TGCGCCAGCAGCCCCGACCTAGGACAGCTAGCTCATAATTCACCCCTCCACTTT; CDR3: CASSPDLGQLAHNSPLHF; D: NA; J: TRBJ1-6; V: TRBV4-1; size: many
DNA: TGTGCCAGCGGATTAGACCGAGGCTTTCCGGGCACAGATACGCAGTATTTT; CDR3: CASGLDRGFPGTDTQYF; D: NA; J: TRBJ2-3; V: TRBV3-1; size: NA
DNA: TGTGCCAGCAGCTTAAGGGCACGGGACGGCTATGGCTACACCTTC; CDR3: CASSLRARDGYGYTF; D: NA; J: TRBJ1-2; V: TRBV7-9; size: few